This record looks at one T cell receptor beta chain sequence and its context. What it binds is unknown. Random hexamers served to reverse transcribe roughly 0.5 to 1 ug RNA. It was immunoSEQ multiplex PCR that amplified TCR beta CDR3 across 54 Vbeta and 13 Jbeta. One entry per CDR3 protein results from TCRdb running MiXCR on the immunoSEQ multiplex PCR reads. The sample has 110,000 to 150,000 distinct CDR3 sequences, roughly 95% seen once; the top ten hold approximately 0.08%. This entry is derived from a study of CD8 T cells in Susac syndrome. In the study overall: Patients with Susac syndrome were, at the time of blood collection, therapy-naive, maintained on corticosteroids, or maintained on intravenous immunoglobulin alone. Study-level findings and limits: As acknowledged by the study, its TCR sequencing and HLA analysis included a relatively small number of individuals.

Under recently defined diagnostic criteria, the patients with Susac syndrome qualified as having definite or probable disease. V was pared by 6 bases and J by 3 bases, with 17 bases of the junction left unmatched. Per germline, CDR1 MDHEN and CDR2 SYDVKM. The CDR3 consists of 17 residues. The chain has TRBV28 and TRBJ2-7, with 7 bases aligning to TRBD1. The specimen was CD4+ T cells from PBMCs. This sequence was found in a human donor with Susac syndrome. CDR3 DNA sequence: TGTGCCAGCAGCTTGCCCGGAGCAGGGACAGCCAACTACGAGCAGTACTTC. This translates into CASSLPGAGTANYEQYF. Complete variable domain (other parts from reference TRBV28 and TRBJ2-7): DVKVTQSSRYLVKRTGEKVFLECVQDMDHENMFWYRQDPGLGLRLIYFSYDVKMKEKGDIPEGYSVSREKKERFSLILESASTNQTSMYLCASSLPGAGTANYEQYFGPGTRLTVT.